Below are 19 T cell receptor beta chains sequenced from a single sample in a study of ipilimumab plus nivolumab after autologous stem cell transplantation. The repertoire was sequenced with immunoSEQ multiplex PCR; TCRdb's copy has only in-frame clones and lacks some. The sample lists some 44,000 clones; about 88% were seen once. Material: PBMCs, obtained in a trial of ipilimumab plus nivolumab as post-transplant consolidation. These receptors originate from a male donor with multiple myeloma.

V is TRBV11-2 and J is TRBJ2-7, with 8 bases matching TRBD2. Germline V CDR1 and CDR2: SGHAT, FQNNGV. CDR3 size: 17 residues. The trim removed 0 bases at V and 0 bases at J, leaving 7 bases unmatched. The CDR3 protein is CASSLEDGLADSYEQYF. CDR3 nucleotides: TGTGCCAGCAGCTTAGAAGATGGACTAGCCGACTCCTACGAGCAGTACTTC.

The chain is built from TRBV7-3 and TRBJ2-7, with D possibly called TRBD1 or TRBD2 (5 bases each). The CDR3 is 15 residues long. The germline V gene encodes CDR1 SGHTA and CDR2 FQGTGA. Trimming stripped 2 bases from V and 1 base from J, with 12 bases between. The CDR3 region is CASSLGGFGSYEQYF. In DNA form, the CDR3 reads TGTGCCAGCAGCTTAGGGGGTTTCGGATCCTACGAGCAGTACTTC.

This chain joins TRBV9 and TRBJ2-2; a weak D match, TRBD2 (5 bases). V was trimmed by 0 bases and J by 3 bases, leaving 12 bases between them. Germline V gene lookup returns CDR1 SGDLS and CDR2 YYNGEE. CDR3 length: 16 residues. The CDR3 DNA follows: TGTGCCAGCAGCGTAGATCAGCGGTTGGACACCGGGGAGCTGTTTTTT. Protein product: CASSVDQRLDTGELFF.

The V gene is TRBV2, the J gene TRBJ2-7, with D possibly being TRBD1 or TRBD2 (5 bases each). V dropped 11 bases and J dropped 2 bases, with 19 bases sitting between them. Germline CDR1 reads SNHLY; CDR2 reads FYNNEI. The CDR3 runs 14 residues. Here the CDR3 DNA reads TGTGCCTGCCAACAGATCGAGGGGCCCTACGAGCAGTACTTC. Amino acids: CACQQIEGPYEQYF.

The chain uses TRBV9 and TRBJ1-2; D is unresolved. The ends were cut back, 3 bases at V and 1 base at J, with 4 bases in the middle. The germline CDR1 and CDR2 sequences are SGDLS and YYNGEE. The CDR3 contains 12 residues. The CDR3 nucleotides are TGTGCCAGCAGCGAAGATAACTATGGCTACACCTTC. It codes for CASSEDNYGYTF.

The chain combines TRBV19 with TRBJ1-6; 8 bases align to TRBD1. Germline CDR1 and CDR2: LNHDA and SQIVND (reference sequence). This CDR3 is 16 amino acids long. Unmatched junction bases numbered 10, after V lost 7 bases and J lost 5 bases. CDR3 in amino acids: CASTPTGAVNNSPLHF. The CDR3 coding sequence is TGTGCCAGTACCCCGACAGGGGCGGTAAATAATTCACCCCTCCACTTT. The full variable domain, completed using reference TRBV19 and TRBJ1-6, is DGGITQSPKYLFRKEGQNVTLSCEQNLNHDAMYWYRQDPGQGLRLIYYSQIVNDFQKGDIAEGYSVSREKKESFPLTVTSAQKNPTAFYLCASTPTGAVNNSPLHFGNGTRLTVT.

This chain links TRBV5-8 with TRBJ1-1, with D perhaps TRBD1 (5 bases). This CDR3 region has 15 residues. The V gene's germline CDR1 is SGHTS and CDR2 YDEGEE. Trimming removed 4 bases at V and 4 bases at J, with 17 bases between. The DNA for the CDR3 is TGTGCCAGCAGCCAAGACGACGGGGCCGGCACTGAAGCTTTCTTT. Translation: CASSQDDGAGTEAFF.

CDR3 sequence reads: CASSDRTGGAGYGYTF. The CDR3 DNA is TGTGCCAGTAGTGACCGGACAGGGGGCGCGGGCTATGGCTACACCTTC. This chain links TRBV19 with TRBJ1-2; 11 nucleotides line up with TRBD1. The CDR3 contains 16 residues. J gave up 4 bases and V 5 bases, and 9 bases lay outside the gene matches. Germline CDR1 and CDR2: LNHDA and SQIVND (reference sequence).

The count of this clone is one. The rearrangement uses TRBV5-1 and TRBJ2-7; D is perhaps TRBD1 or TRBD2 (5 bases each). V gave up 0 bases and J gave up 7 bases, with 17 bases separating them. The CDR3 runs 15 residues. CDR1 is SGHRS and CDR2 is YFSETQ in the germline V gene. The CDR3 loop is CASSLVGPIPTEQYF. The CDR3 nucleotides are TGCGCCAGCAGCTTGGTGGGACCGATACCTACGGAGCAGTACTTC.

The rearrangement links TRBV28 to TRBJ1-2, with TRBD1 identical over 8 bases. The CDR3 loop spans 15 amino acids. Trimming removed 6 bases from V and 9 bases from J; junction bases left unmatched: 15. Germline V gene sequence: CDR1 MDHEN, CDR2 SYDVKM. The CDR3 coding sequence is TGTGCCAGCAGCCCAGGGGGCGCTCGGAGGGTTAGCTACACCTTC. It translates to CASSPGGARRVSYTF.

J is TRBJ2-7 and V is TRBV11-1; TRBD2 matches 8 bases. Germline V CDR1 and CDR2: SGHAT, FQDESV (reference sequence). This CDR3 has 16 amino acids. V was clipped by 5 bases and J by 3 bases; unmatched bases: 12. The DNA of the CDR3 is TGTGCCAGCAGCCCCCAGGGTCGCGGGAGGAACTACGAGCAGTACTTC. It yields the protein CASSPQGRGRNYEQYF. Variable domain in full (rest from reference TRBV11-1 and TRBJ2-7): EAEVAQSPRYKITEKSQAVAFWCDPISGHATLYWYRQILGQGPELLVQFQDESVVDDSQLPKDRFSAERLKGVDSTLKIQPAELGDSAMYLCASSPQGRGRNYEQYFGPGTRLTVT.

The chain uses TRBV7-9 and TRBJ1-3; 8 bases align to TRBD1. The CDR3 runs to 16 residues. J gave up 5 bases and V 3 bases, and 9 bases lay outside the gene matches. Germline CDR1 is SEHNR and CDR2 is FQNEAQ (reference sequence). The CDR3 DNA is TGTGCCAGCAGCTTCAGCAATGGACAGGGAAGAAACACCATATATTTT. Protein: CASSFSNGQGRNTIYF.

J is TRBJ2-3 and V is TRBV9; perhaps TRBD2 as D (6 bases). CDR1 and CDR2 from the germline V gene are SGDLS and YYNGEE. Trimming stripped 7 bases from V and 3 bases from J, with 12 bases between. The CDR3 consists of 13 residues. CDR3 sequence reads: CASDASGTDTQYF. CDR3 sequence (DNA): TGTGCCAGCGATGCGAGCGGGACAGATACGCAGTATTTT.

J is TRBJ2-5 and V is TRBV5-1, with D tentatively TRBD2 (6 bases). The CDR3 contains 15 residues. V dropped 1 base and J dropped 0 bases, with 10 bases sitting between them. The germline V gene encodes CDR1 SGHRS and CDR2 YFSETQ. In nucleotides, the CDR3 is TGCGCCAGCAGCTTGATAACGGGAGACCAAGAGACCCAGTACTTC. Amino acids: CASSLITGDQETQYF.

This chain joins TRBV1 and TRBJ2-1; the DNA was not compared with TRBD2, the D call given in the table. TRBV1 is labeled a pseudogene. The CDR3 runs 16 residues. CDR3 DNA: TGCACCAGCAGCTTATGTTCTAGCTCGCCCCAGTGTGAGCAGTTCTTC. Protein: CTSSLCSSSPQCEQFF.

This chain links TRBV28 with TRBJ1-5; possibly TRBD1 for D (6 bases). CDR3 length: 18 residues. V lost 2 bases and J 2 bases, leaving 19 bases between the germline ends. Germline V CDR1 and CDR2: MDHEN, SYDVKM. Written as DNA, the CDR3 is TGTGCCAGCAGTTTAGTGGTCCCCGGGGGCGCGGGCAATCAGCCCCAGCATTTT. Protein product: CASSLVVPGGAGNQPQHF.

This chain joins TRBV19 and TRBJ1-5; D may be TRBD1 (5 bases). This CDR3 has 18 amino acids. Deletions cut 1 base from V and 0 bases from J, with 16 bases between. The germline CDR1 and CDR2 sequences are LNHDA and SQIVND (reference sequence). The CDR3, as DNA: TGTGCCAGTAGTATAGGCCCCAGCAGGGCCGATAGCAATCAGCCCCAGCATTTT. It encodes CASSIGPSRADSNQPQHF. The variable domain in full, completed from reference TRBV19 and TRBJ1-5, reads DGGITQSPKYLFRKEGQNVTLSCEQNLNHDAMYWYRQDPGQGLRLIYYSQIVNDFQKGDIAEGYSVSREKKESFPLTVTSAQKNPTAFYLCASSIGPSRADSNQPQHFGDGTRLSIL.

CDR3 in amino acids: CASSPGQPYGYTF. Here the CDR3 DNA reads TGCGCCAGCAGCCCGGGACAGCCCTATGGCTACACCTTC. The chain uses TRBV5-1 and TRBJ1-2; the match to TRBD1 covers 7 bases. The CDR3 totals 13 residues. CDR1 and CDR2 (germline): SGHRS, YFSETQ. The junction had 4 bases not matched to a gene; V was cut back by 4 bases and J by 4 bases.

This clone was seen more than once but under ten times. CDR3 region: CASSDSSSNQPQHF. The CDR3 DNA follows: TGTGCCAGCAGTGACTCTAGTAGCAATCAGCCCCAGCATTTT. V gene TRBV2 combines with J gene TRBJ1-5; no clear D gene. Germline assignment: CDR1 SNHLY and CDR2 FYNNEI. The CDR3 length is 14 residues. V was cut by 3 bases and J by 0 bases, with 6 bases left in between.